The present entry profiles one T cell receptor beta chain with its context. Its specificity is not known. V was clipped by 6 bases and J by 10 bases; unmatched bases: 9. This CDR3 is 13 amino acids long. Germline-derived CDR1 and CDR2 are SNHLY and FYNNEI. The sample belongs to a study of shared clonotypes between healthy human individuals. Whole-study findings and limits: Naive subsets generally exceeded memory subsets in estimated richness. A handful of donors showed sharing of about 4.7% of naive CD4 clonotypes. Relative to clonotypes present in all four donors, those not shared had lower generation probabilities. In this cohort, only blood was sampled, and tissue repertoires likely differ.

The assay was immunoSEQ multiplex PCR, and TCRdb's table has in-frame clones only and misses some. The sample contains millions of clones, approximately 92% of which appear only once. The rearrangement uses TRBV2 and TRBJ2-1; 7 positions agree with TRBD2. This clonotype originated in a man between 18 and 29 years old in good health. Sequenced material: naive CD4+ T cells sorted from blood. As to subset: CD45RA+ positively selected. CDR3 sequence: CASRKRLAFEQFF. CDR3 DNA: TGTGCCAGCAGGAAGAGACTAGCTTTCGAGCAGTTCTTC.